Shown below are 10 T cell receptor beta chains from a single sample sequenced in a study of cytomegalovirus exposure and HLA in healthy donors. 60 Vbeta and 13 Jbeta primers were used in PCR. The table came from immunoSEQ multiplex PCR; TCRdb's copy has only in-frame clones and leaves some out. The data show some 110,000 clones, with approximately 58% seen just once and about 2.2% held by the top ten. Sequenced: PBMCs. All receptors come from a woman aged 25-40 years in good health and CMV-seronegative.

The chain uses TRBV7-2 and TRBJ1-2; D not resolved. The CDR3 extends over 11 amino acids. CDR1 is SGHTA and CDR2 is FQGNSA in the germline V gene. Between the trimmed V and J ends, which lost 2 bases and 7 bases, there was a span of 5 bases. The CDR3, as DNA: TGTGCCAGCAGCTTAAATCGTGGCTACACCTTC. Protein sequence: CASSLNRGYTF.

The rearrangement joins TRBV28 to TRBJ2-7; 8 bases are a match to TRBD1. V shed 4 bases, J shed 3 bases, and the junction held 5 bases outside the gene matches. Germline V lookup: CDR1 MDHEN, CDR2 SYDVKM. The CDR3 has 14 residues. The CDR3 bases are TGTGCCAGCAGTTCCTCAACAGGGGGCTACGAGCAGTACTTC. This encodes CASSSSTGGYEQYF.

V is TRBV10-3 and J is TRBJ1-5; 10 bases line up with TRBD1. The CDR3 is 15 amino acids. Germline V gene sequence: CDR1 ENHRY, CDR2 SYGVKD. Unmatched junction bases numbered 5, after V lost 4 bases and J lost 5 bases. For the CDR3, the DNA is TGTGCCATCAGTGCGGACAGGGGGACCTATCAGCCCCAGCATTTT. It yields the protein CAISADRGTYQPQHF.

V and J are TRBV28 and TRBJ2-1; TRBD1 is a possible D gene (6 bases). V lost 2 bases to trimming and J lost 4 bases, with 18 bases between them. Per germline, CDR1 MDHEN and CDR2 SYDVKM. The CDR3 sequence is 17 residues long. Here the CDR3 DNA reads TGTGCCAGCAGTTTACTCGGACACGAGACAGGTTACAATGAGCAGTTCTTC. It yields the protein CASSLLGHETGYNEQFF.

This chain links TRBV10-3 with TRBJ2-7, with TRBD1 matching 7 bases. This CDR3 region has 15 residues. Germline V CDR1 and CDR2: ENHRY, SYGVKD. V was clipped by 3 bases and J by 2 bases; unmatched bases: 7. CDR3 in DNA: TGTGCCATCAGTGATAGAAGGCAGGGGGCCTACGAGCAGTACTTC. Protein product: CAISDRRQGAYEQYF.

The CDR3 sequence is CASSDWAQDSPLHF. For the CDR3, the DNA is TGTGCCAGCAGCGATTGGGCCCAGGATTCACCCCTCCACTTT. The chain couples TRBV9 to TRBJ1-6, with D unclear. The CDR3 has 14 residues. CDR1 and CDR2 (germline): SGDLS, YYNGEE. V lost 3 bases, J lost 8 bases, and 12 bases lay in between.

V is TRBV6-6 and J is TRBJ2-3, with a tentative D call TRBD1 (6 bases). This CDR3 is built from 15 residues. Deletions cut 2 bases from V and 2 bases from J, with 11 bases between. The V gene's germline CDR1 is MNHNY and CDR2 SVGAGI (reference sequence). CDR3 bases: TGTGCCAGCAGTTACCAGGGGAGCCACACAGATACGCAGTATTTT. Encoded protein: CASSYQGSHTDTQYF.

The rearrangement links TRBV2 to TRBJ2-3, with 7 bases lining up with TRBD1. Trimming removed 5 bases from V and 2 bases from J; junction bases left unmatched: 7. Germline V gene data show CDR1 as SNHLY and CDR2 as FYNNEI. CDR3 length: 15 amino acids. The CDR3 here is CASSSDRVTTDTQYF. CDR3 DNA: TGTGCCAGCAGTTCAGACAGGGTGACCACAGATACGCAGTATTTT.

The J gene is TRBJ2-2, the V gene TRBV19; TRBD2 matches at 12 bases. V was pared by 6 bases and J by 0 bases, with 17 bases of the junction left unmatched. The CDR3 runs 21 residues. The V gene's germline CDR1 is LNHDA and CDR2 SQIVND (reference sequence). Here the CDR3 DNA reads TGTGCCAGTAGCTCCGACAGGGGCTGGCTAGCGGGAGGGACGAACACCGGGGAGCTGTTTTTT. It translates to CASSSDRGWLAGGTNTGELFF.

This clone came up a few times. The rearrangement joins TRBV2 to TRBJ1-5, with D hard to call. The V gene's germline CDR1 is SNHLY and CDR2 FYNNEI. This CDR3 is built from 13 residues. V was trimmed by 5 bases and J by 6 bases, leaving 11 bases between them. The CDR3 region has the DNA TGTGCCAGCAGTCCACGTCTCGGTCAGCCCCAGCATTTT. Its protein product is CASSPRLGQPQHF.